This TCR beta chain was profiled in a study of T cell responses to AZD1222 COVID-19 vaccine. Clones were sequenced by immunoSEQ multiplex PCR, and TCRdb holds only the in-frame ones, with some missing. This table has fewer than 200,000 clones, about 91% appearing once. This CDR3 spans 17 amino acids. Deletions cut 1 base from V and 8 bases from J, with 21 bases between. Germline V gene sequence: CDR1 SGHAT, CDR2 FQNNGV. This clone was found once. The material sequenced was peripheral blood, taken on day 0 of AZD1222 vaccination. The chain couples TRBV11-2 to TRBJ2-1; D is undetermined. This clonotype was sampled from an adult in good health. The CDR3 region has the DNA TGTGCCAGCAGCTTAGCCCCCCTAGAACCCCGGGCCGATGAGCAGTTCTTC. As protein: CASSLAPLEPRADEQFF.